The next 14 T cell receptor beta chains were all read from a single sample in a study of T cells in Graves' hyperthyroidism and ophthalmopathy. Amplified regions were TCR beta CDR3 sequences from RNA transcripts. When the TCR CDR3 underwent first-round RT-PCR, the HTBI primer set was used. One entry per CDR3 protein, called by TCRdb with MiXCR from the multiplex PCR reads. The sample lists some 740,000 distinct CDR3 sequences; about 15% were seen once. Sequencing input: blood. All receptors derive from a young woman with Graves' hyperthyroidism.

The rearrangement uses TRBV20-1 and TRBJ2-1, with D tentatively TRBD1 or TRBD2 (5 bases each). This CDR3 is built from 13 residues. V gave up 3 bases and J gave up 15 bases, with 21 bases separating them. Germline V gene sequence: CDR1 DFQATT, CDR2 SNEGSKA (reference sequence). The CDR3 nucleotides are TGCAGTGCTAGGCCCCGGGGACGGCGGGTTGCGTTCTTC. The encoded protein is CSARPRGRRVAFF.

This clonotype was recorded at least ten times. The J gene is TRBJ2-5, the V gene TRBV6-1, with D possibly TRBD2 on 5 matching bases. Trimming pared 4 bases from V and 5 bases from J, leaving 17 bases between. CDR3 length: 15 residues. Germline V gene data show CDR1 as MNHNS and CDR2 as SASEGT. CDR3 in DNA: TGTGCCAGCAGTGCGTCCAGACACGGCGGGGAGACCCAGTACTTC. Residues: CASSASRHGGETQYF.

This clonotype was seen a few times. The chain joins TRBV4-2 to TRBJ1-4, with TRBD1 matching 9 bases. CDR3 length: 16 amino acids. From germline, CDR1 is LGHNA and CDR2 YNFKEQ. The trim removed 0 bases at V and 4 bases at J, leaving 3 bases unmatched. The CDR3 sequence: CASSQDGTGFNEKLFF. The CDR3 coding sequence is TGTGCCAGCAGCCAAGATGGGACAGGGTTTAATGAAAAACTGTTTTTT.

CDR3 residues: CAISLSGVNTEAFF. DNA for the CDR3: TGTGCCATCAGTCTGTCCGGGGTGAACACTGAAGCTTTCTTT. The chain carries TRBV10-3 and TRBJ1-1, with D uncertain. V gave up 5 bases and J gave up 0 bases, with 10 bases separating them. The CDR3 contains 14 residues. Germline V CDR1 and CDR2: ENHRY, SYGVKD.

This clonotype was observed many times. The J gene is TRBJ2-2, the V gene TRBV12-3 or TRBV12-4, with 9 positions matching TRBD1. Trimming removed 6 bases from V and 1 base from J; junction bases left unmatched: 6. This CDR3 is 16 amino acids long. This chain's CDR3 is CASSLRDRVNTGELFF. DNA of the CDR3: TGTGCCAGCAGCCTCCGGGACAGGGTGAACACCGGGGAGCTGTTTTTT.

This clonotype occurred a few times. The chain has TRBV11-3 and TRBJ1-6; the D gene is possibly TRBD1 (5 bases). In germline, CDR1 is SGHNT, CDR2 YENEEA. With 5 bases removed from V and 3 bases from J, the gap between germline ends came to 11 bases. This CDR3 contains 15 residues. This CDR3 reads CASSPGGFYNSPLHF. Written as DNA, the CDR3 is TGTGCCAGCAGCCCGGGGGGGTTCTATAATTCACCCCTCCACTTT.

V gene TRBV12-5 combines with J gene TRBJ1-5; no definite D call. CDR1 and CDR2 (germline): LGHNT, FRNRAP. The ends were cut back, 10 bases at V and 4 bases at J, with 23 bases in the middle. This CDR3 contains 16 residues. CDR3 bases: TGTGCTAAGTTCCCGGAAAGGAGGGAAGGAAATCAGCCCCAGCATTTT. Its translation: CAKFPERREGNQPQHF.

The chain recombines TRBV12-3 or TRBV12-4 with TRBJ1-6, with D perhaps matching TRBD1 (6 bases). The V gene lost 7 bases and the J gene lost 8 bases, with 15 bases spanning the gap. The CDR3 runs 14 residues. The CDR3 DNA follows: TGTGCCAGCACCTCGCAGGGGAGGGATTCACCCCTCCACTTT. It codes for CASTSQGRDSPLHF.

This clonotype was seen ten or more times. The rearrangement uses TRBV3-1 and TRBJ2-1, with 8 bases fitting TRBD2. Germline CDR1 is LGHDT and CDR2 is YNNKEL (reference sequence). Losses at the gene ends were 1 base for V and 7 bases for J; bases not matched to a gene: 6. The CDR3 extends over 15 amino acids. CDR3 sequence: CASSQAGLGVNEQFF. In nucleotides, the CDR3 is TGTGCCAGCAGCCAAGCGGGACTAGGGGTGAATGAGCAGTTCTTC.

This clonotype was recorded at least ten times. V usage is TRBV20-1 and J usage is TRBJ2-5; 10 bases are a match to TRBD2. This CDR3 spans 15 amino acids. Germline CDR1 DFQATT, CDR2 SNEGSKA (reference sequence). Unmatched junction bases numbered 9, after V lost 4 bases and J lost 4 bases. The CDR3 here is CSAMGTQRGGETQYF. CDR3 DNA sequence: TGCAGTGCTATGGGTACTCAGCGGGGGGGAGAGACCCAGTACTTC.

The chain employs TRBV10-3 and TRBJ2-5; D might be TRBD1 (6 bases). CDR1 and CDR2 from the germline V gene are ENHRY and SYGVKD. The CDR3 spans 13 residues. Trimming removed 1 base at V and 5 bases at J, with 8 bases between. CDR3 loop: CAISEYRVETQYF. In DNA, the CDR3 is TGTGCCATCAGTGAGTACAGGGTGGAGACCCAGTACTTC.

This clonotype has a count of ten or more. The CDR3 loop is CASSRGVSGRIDNEQFF. CDR3 nucleotide sequence: TGTGCCAGCAGCAGGGGGGTAAGCGGGAGAATTGACAATGAGCAGTTCTTC. The rearrangement links TRBV7-2 to TRBJ2-1, with TRBD2 identical over 8 bases. CDR3 size: 17 residues. Germline CDR1 is SGHTA and CDR2 is FQGNSA. V gave up 5 bases and J gave up 5 bases; unmatched junction bases: 14.

The chain joins TRBV7-9 to TRBJ2-3; 10 positions agree with TRBD2. V dropped 5 bases and J dropped 4; count of bases not matched to a gene: 3. CDR1 is SEHNR, CDR2 FQNEAQ, per germline (reference sequence). This CDR3 region has 14 residues. The CDR3 spells CASSERGGSDTQYF. CDR3 coding DNA: TGTGCCAGCAGCGAGCGGGGGGGGTCAGATACGCAGTATTTT.

The V gene is TRBV19, the J gene TRBJ1-6; D ambiguous. The germline V gene has CDR1 LNHDA and CDR2 SQIVND (reference sequence). With 7 bases removed from V and 1 base from J, the gap between germline ends came to 20 bases. The CDR3 is made up of 18 amino acids. The chain's CDR3 is CASTPRTAGGSYNSPLHF. In DNA form, the CDR3 reads TGTGCCAGTACGCCCCGGACCGCCGGCGGGTCCTATAATTCACCCCTCCACTTT. Full variable domain (outside the CDR3, taken from reference TRBV19 and TRBJ1-6): DGGITQSPKYLFRKEGQNVTLSCEQNLNHDAMYWYRQDPGQGLRLIYYSQIVNDFQKGDIAEGYSVSREKKESFPLTVTSAQKNPTAFYLCASTPRTAGGSYNSPLHFGNGTRLTVT.